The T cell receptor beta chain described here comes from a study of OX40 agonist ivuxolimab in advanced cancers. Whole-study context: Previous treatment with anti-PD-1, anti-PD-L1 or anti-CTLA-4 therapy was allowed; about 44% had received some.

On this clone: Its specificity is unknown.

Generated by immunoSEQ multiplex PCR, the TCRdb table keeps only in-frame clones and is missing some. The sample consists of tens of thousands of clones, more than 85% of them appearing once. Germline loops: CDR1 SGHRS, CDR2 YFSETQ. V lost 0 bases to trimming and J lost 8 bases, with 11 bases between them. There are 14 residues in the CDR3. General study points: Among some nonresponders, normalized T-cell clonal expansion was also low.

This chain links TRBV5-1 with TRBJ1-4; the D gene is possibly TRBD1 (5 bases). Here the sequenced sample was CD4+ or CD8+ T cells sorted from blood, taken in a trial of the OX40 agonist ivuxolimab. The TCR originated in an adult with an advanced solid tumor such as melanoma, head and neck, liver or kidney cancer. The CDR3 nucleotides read TGCGCCAGCAGCTTGGGGGGGTTGGAGGAAAAACTGTTTTTT. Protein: CASSLGGLEEKLFF.